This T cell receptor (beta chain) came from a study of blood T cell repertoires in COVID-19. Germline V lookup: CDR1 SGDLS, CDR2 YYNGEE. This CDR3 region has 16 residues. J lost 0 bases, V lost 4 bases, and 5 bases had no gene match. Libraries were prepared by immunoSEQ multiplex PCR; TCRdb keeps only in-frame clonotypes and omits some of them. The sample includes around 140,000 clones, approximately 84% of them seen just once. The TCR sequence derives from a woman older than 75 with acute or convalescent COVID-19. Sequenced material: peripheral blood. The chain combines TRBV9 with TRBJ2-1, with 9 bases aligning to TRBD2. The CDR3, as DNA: TGTGCCAGCAGCTCCCTTAGCGGGAGCTCCTACAATGAGCAGTTCTTC. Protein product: CASSSLSGSSYNEQFF.